Each of the 24 T cell receptor beta chains below was sequenced from the same sample in a study of Ad26.COV2.S vaccination and SARS-CoV-2 variants. Some clones are missing from TCRdb's copy, which holds only in-frame ones; the method was immunoSEQ multiplex PCR. The sample lists roughly 450,000 clones, around 90% occurring once. Sample treatment: over 15 received Ad26.COV2.S at low or high dose, single or two shots; about 5 received placebo; per-sample allocation not given. Collection of samples fell on day 63 after the first vaccine or placebo injection. This specimen was peripheral blood, taken in a trial of Ad26.COV2.S vaccine versus placebo. These receptors all come from a person between 18 and 65 years old who received the Ad26.COV2.S COVID-19 vaccine or a placebo.

The chain joins TRBV4-3 to TRBJ2-6; weak D call: TRBD1 (5 bases). The CDR3 contains 14 residues. V was pared by 4 bases and J by 3 bases, with 7 bases between. Germline V gene lookup returns CDR1 LGHNA and CDR2 YSLEER. This CDR3 is CASSPRVGANVLTF. The CDR3 bases are TGCGCCAGCAGCCCCAGGGTTGGGGCCAACGTCCTGACTTTC.

V usage is TRBV19 and J usage is TRBJ2-1, with 7 bases fitting TRBD2. The germline CDR1 and CDR2 sequences are LNHDA and SQIVND (reference sequence). The CDR3 is made up of 16 amino acids. The V gene end was trimmed by 0 bases and the J gene end by 2 bases; junction bases not matched to a gene: 4. This chain's CDR3 is CASSIDGGLAYNEQFF. In DNA, the CDR3 is TGTGCCAGTAGTATAGATGGTGGACTAGCCTACAATGAGCAGTTCTTC.

This clone was seen once. The CDR3 nucleotides are TGTGCCAGCAGCTTTGGGGAATACACCGGGGAGCTGTTTTTT. Translating gives CASSFGEYTGELFF. J is TRBJ2-2 and V is TRBV7-2; D is unresolved. The CDR3 totals 14 residues. Germline values: CDR1 SGHTA, CDR2 FQGNSA. Trimming pared 3 bases from V and 3 bases from J, leaving 8 bases between.

The chain is built from TRBV5-4 and TRBJ2-1, with TRBD2 identical over 9 bases. Germline values: CDR1 SGHNT, CDR2 YYREEE (reference sequence). This CDR3 spans 15 amino acids. After removal of 0 bases from V and 6 bases from J, the junction contained 4 bases not matched to a gene. CDR3 DNA sequence: TGTGCCAGCAGCTTGGGAGGCGGGAGGGGCAATGAGCAGTTCTTC. Translating it yields CASSLGGGRGNEQFF. Full variable domain (rest looked up from reference TRBV5-4 and TRBJ2-1): ETGVTQSPTHLIKTRGQQVTLRCSSQSGHNTVSWYQQALGQGPQFIFQYYREEENGRGNFPPRFSGLQFPNYSSELNVNALELDDSALYLCASSLGGGRGNEQFFGPGTRLTVL.

The chain couples TRBV18 to TRBJ1-2, with D unresolved. Germline V gene data show CDR1 as KGHSH and CDR2 as LQKENI. The CDR3 contains 14 residues. V lost 3 bases and J 4 bases, leaving 12 bases between the germline ends. DNA of the CDR3: TGTGCCAGCTCACCGTATGAGGTTGGCTATGGCTACACCTTC. It is translated as CASSPYEVGYGYTF.

The chain employs TRBV18 and TRBJ2-1, with D perhaps matching TRBD2 (6 bases). The CDR3 has 15 amino acids. With 4 bases removed from V and 3 bases from J, the gap between germline ends came to 13 bases. The germline V gene has CDR1 KGHSH and CDR2 LQKENI. The CDR3 sequence: CASSLPGLSYNEQFF. Written as DNA, the CDR3 is TGTGCCAGCTCACTTCCGGGACTGAGCTACAATGAGCAGTTCTTC.

The rearrangement joins TRBV7-6 to TRBJ1-2, with 10 positions matching TRBD1. The V segment lost 2 bases and the J segment 5 bases; nucleotides outside the gene matches: 8. The CDR3 loop spans 16 amino acids. The germline V gene has CDR1 SGHVS and CDR2 FNYEAQ. CDR3 residues: CASSLTGQGDYYGYTF. The CDR3 nucleotides are TGTGCCAGCAGCTTAACTGGACAGGGGGATTATTATGGCTACACCTTC.

This chain connects TRBV30 to TRBJ1-1; tentative D call: TRBD1 (5 bases). The CDR3 has 15 amino acids. Germline CDR1 GTSNPN, CDR2 SVGIG (reference sequence). V lost 2 bases to trimming and J lost 1 base, with 14 bases between them. The CDR3 region is CAWSRRGAGNTEAFF. CDR3 bases: TGTGCCTGGAGTCGGAGGGGAGCAGGGAACACTGAAGCTTTCTTT.

The chain is built from TRBV18 and TRBJ2-7, with 11 bases lining up with TRBD2. CDR1 KGHSH and CDR2 LQKENI come from the germline V gene. This CDR3 is built from 15 residues. After removal of 2 bases from V and 6 bases from J, the junction contained 6 bases not matched to a gene. The CDR3, as DNA: TGTGCCAGCTCACCAAACGTAGCGGGAGGGCGCGAGCAGTACTTC. Translating gives CASSPNVAGGREQYF.

The sample holds a few counts of this clone. The rearrangement links TRBV4-1 to TRBJ2-3, with TRBD2 matching 7 bases. Germline-derived CDR1 and CDR2 are MGHRA and YSYEKL. The CDR3 consists of 15 residues. Unmatched junction bases numbered 1, after V lost 0 bases and J lost 1 base. The CDR3 DNA sequence: TGCGCCAGCAGCCAAGATGGGGGGGGCACAGATACGCAGTATTTT. This translates into CASSQDGGGTDTQYF.

The chain couples TRBV30 to TRBJ2-7; 8 bases map to TRBD2. Germline V CDR1 and CDR2: GTSNPN, SVGIG (reference sequence). Trimming at V came to 5 bases and at J to 2 bases, leaving 5 bases not matched to a gene. The length of the CDR3 is 13 residues. The CDR3 reads CAWSLGLAYEQYF. CDR3 sequence (DNA): TGTGCCTGGTCCTTGGGACTAGCCTACGAGCAGTACTTC.

V usage is TRBV5-6 and J usage is TRBJ2-1; 7 nucleotides match TRBD1. V lost 4 bases and J lost 4; bases outside the gene matches: 5. The germline V gene has CDR1 SGHDT and CDR2 YYEEEE. The CDR3 spans 14 residues. CDR3 nucleotide sequence: TGTGCCAGCAGCCCGGACAGGCTTTACAATGAGCAGTTCTTC. This encodes CASSPDRLYNEQFF. The whole variable domain, filled in from reference TRBV5-6 and TRBJ2-1, reads DAGVTQSPTHLIKTRGQQVTLRCSPKSGHDTVSWYQQALGQGPQFIFQYYEEEERQRGNFPDRFSGHQFPNYSSELNVNALLLGDSALYLCASSPDRLYNEQFFGPGTRLTVL.

This chain joins TRBV7-8 and TRBJ2-7; 7 bases agree with TRBD1. This CDR3 has 14 residues. The J segment lost 1 base and the V segment lost 5 bases, leaving 5 bases of the junction unmatched. Per the germline V gene, CDR1 is SGHVS and CDR2 is FQNEAQ. Written as DNA, the CDR3 is TGTGCCAGCAGCGCCCGGGACAGTTCCTACGAGCAGTACTTC. As protein: CASSARDSSYEQYF.

The rearrangement links TRBV6-2 or TRBV6-3 to TRBJ2-1; D perhaps matches TRBD2 (5 bases). V lost 2 bases to trimming and J lost 8 bases, with 13 bases between them. This CDR3 contains 14 residues. Germline V gene lookup returns CDR1 MNHEY and CDR2 SVGEGT. The CDR3 sequence: CASSYVSSMDEQFF. The CDR3 DNA reads as TGTGCCAGCAGTTACGTGTCTAGCATGGATGAGCAGTTCTTC.

The rearrangement links TRBV2 to TRBJ2-3; possible D gene TRBD2, 6 bases. CDR3 length: 13 residues. Looked up from germline, CDR1 is SNHLY and CDR2 is FYNNEI. V gave up 7 bases and J gave up 5 bases, with 13 bases separating them. CDR3 residues: CASNGGSGDTQYF. CDR3 sequence (DNA): TGTGCCAGCAATGGGGGGAGCGGAGATACGCAGTATTTT. Combining the CDR3 with reference TRBV2 and TRBJ2-3 gives the whole variable domain EPEVTQTPSHQVTQMGQEVILRCVPISNHLYFYWYRQILGQKVEFLVSFYNNEISEKSEIFDDQFSVERPDGSNFTLKIRSTKLEDSAMYFCASNGGSGDTQYFGPGTRLTVL.

The chain is built from TRBV5-1 and TRBJ2-2; D may be TRBD1 (5 bases). Germline-derived CDR1 and CDR2 are SGHRS and YFSETQ. V was pared by 4 bases and J by 0 bases, with 7 bases between. CDR3 length: 14 residues. Here the CDR3 DNA reads TGCGCCAGCAGCACAGGCCCGAACACCGGGGAGCTGTTTTTT. Translating gives CASSTGPNTGELFF.

On this clone: Other DNA sequences within the sample encode an identical CDR3. V and J are TRBV29-1 and TRBJ2-7; D ambiguous. Germline CDR1 SQVTM, CDR2 ANQGSEA. The V end was cut by 4 bases, the J end by 3 bases, with 4 bases between. The CDR3 has 10 residues. The CDR3 loop reads CSVGDYEQYF. CDR3 DNA sequence: TGCAGCGTTGGGGACTACGAGCAGTACTTC.

The chain uses TRBV7-2 and TRBJ2-7; a weak D match, TRBD1 (6 bases). Germline lookup yields CDR1 SGHTA and CDR2 FQGNSA. This CDR3 is 13 amino acids long. V gave up 4 bases and J gave up 5 bases, with 12 bases separating them. CDR3 residues: CASSYGTFNEQYF. The CDR3 nucleotides are TGTGCCAGCAGCTACGGGACATTCAACGAGCAGTACTTC.

The chain couples TRBV7-9 to TRBJ2-2; no reliable D call. Looked up from germline, CDR1 is SEHNR and CDR2 is FQNEAQ (reference sequence). V dropped 2 bases and J dropped 0 bases, with 7 bases sitting between them. The CDR3 loop spans 15 amino acids. CDR3 DNA sequence: TGTGCCAGCAGCTTAATTGGGTCGAACACCGGGGAGCTGTTTTTT. Translated: CASSLIGSNTGELFF.

V is TRBV29-1 and J is TRBJ2-7, with TRBD1 as a possible D gene (5 bases). The germline CDR1 and CDR2 sequences are SQVTM and ANQGSEA. The CDR3 has 14 amino acids. Trimming stripped 5 bases from V and 0 bases from J, with 14 bases between. The DNA for the CDR3 is TGCAGCGTTATGAGGACAAGGTCCTCCTACGAGCAGTACTTC. It specifies CSVMRTRSSYEQYF.

The chain employs TRBV7-9 and TRBJ2-1; the D gene could be TRBD1 or TRBD2 (7 bases each). The CDR3 is made up of 13 amino acids. Trimming shortened V by 5 bases and J by 9 bases, and 14 bases separated the two germline ends. Germline values: CDR1 SEHNR, CDR2 FQNEAQ (reference sequence). The CDR3 reads CASSLTGRAEQFF. CDR3 DNA sequence: TGTGCCAGCAGCCTGACAGGGAGGGCTGAGCAGTTCTTC.

The chain is built from TRBV27 and TRBJ1-2; 7 nucleotides agree with TRBD1. CDR3 length equals 13 residues. The germline V gene has CDR1 MNHEY and CDR2 SMNVEV (reference sequence). With V trimmed by 2 bases and J by 8 bases, 5 bases remained unmatched. The CDR3 spells CASSLTGVDGYTF. Written as DNA, the CDR3 is TGTGCCAGCAGTTTAACAGGGGTCGACGGCTACACCTTC.

The chain combines TRBV7-2 with TRBJ2-3; D ambiguous. CDR3 length: 15 residues. V was shortened by 1 base and J by 2 bases, with 10 bases between the two germline ends. CDR1 SGHTA and CDR2 FQGNSA come from the germline V gene. In DNA, the CDR3 is TGTGCCAGCAGCTTAGGTTGGCGGTTCACAGATACGCAGTATTTT. It yields the protein CASSLGWRFTDTQYF.

V usage is TRBV30 and J usage is TRBJ1-2; a possible D gene is TRBD1 (5 bases). The germline gives CDR1 GTSNPN, CDR2 SVGIG (reference sequence). The CDR3 has 13 residues. V lost 8 bases and J 5 bases, leaving 18 bases between the germline ends. The CDR3 region is CALSGTPDYGYTF. The DNA for the CDR3 is TGTGCCCTATCCGGGACCCCTGATTATGGCTACACCTTC.